This T cell receptor beta chain was identified during a study of blood T cells in healthy people across ages. PCR was performed a second time for 7 to 11 cycles using a sample-barcoded 5' primer and a J-beta primer mix. A single record per CDR3 protein comes from TCRdb applying MiXCR to the 5' RACE reads. The repertoire holds around 990,000 distinct CDR3 sequences, with 20% to 25% as singletons. Another study also made use of these data, one on T cells of mothers and their children.

Sequenced: blood. This sequence originates from a girl aged 2-10 years in good health.

CDR3 amino acids: CASSLEGDHYYEQYF. The CDR3 DNA follows: TGCGCCAGCAGCTTGGAAGGGGATCATTACTACGAGCAGTACTTC. The chain uses TRBV5-1 and TRBJ2-7, with D possibly matching TRBD1 (5 bases). Deletions cut 0 bases from V and 3 bases from J, with 13 bases between. CDR3 length: 15 residues. Germline assignment: CDR1 SGHRS and CDR2 YFSETQ. Using reference TRBV5-1 and TRBJ2-7 for the parts outside the CDR3, the full variable domain is KAGVTQTPRYLIKTRGQQVTLSCSPISGHRSVSWYQQTPGQGLQFLFEYFSETQRNKGNFPGRFSGRQFSNSRSEMNVSTLELGDSALYLCASSLEGDHYYEQYFGPGTRLTVT.